This T cell receptor beta chain was captured by sequencing in a study of T cells in localized non-small cell lung cancer. Study findings and constraints: Tumor trailed uninvolved adjacent lung in T cell clonality, which peaked there. Since sequencing was restricted to only one region of the tumor, intratumor heterogeneity remains a possibility. Longer overall survival associated with higher blood T cell density; shorter survival with higher adjacent-lung clonality. The appearance of a median approximately 57 of the top 100 tumor clones was seen in adjacent lung.

Notes on this clone: Its antigen is unknown.

Produced via immunoSEQ multiplex PCR; TCRdb's table is partial and in-frame only. The profile covers about 33,000 clones, with around four fifths appearing a single time and about two fifths taken by the ten largest. The sequence was collected from a male donor aged 60 or over with stage II squamous cell lung carcinoma. Here the sequenced sample was peripheral blood, taken before any cancer treatment.

CDR3 sequence: CASSYSWTSPNSPLHF. As DNA, the CDR3 is TGTGCCAGCAGTTACTCGTGGACCAGCCCTAATTCACCCCTCCACTTT. The chain is built from TRBV6-5 and TRBJ1-6; D call uncertain. Trimming left V 0 bases short and J 6 bases short, with 12 bases between. Looked up from germline, CDR1 is MNHEY and CDR2 is SVGAGI. The CDR3 has 16 residues.